This T cell receptor (beta chain) was identified during a study of blood T cells in healthy people across ages. It was with a sample-barcoded 5' primer and a J-beta primer mix that a second PCR of roughly 6 to 12 cycles was run. Unique molecular identifiers of 12 random nucleotides labeled each cDNA. TCRdb itself ran the 5' RACE reads through MiXCR, one entry per CDR3 protein. The sample holds about 570,000 distinct CDR3 sequences; approximately 26% are singletons and the top ten take 3% to 4%. Germline V gene data show CDR1 as MDHEN and CDR2 as SYDVKM. The CDR3 sequence is 15 residues long. V lost 1 base to trimming and J lost 7 bases, with 16 bases between them. This sample also belongs to another study, concerning T cells of mothers and their children.

The V and J genes are TRBV28 and TRBJ1-2; D might be TRBD1 (5 bases). The sample consisted of blood. This receptor was identified in a boy aged 2 to 10 in good health. CDR3 sequence: CASSLLGRGPGGYTF. The CDR3 coding sequence is TGTGCCAGCAGTTTATTAGGACGGGGACCCGGTGGCTACACCTTC.